This section outlines one TCR beta chain sequence together with its context. No antigen is known for it. Focal radiation plus CTLA-4 blockade with ipilimumab was administered to patients who had chemo-refractory metastatic non-small-cell lung cancer. This entry is derived from a study of radiotherapy plus CTLA-4 blockade in lung cancer. Study results and limitations: Reportedly, early blood T cell clone dynamics best predicted response, with interferon-beta.

Sequenced by immunoSEQ multiplex PCR; TCRdb stores in-frame clones only, minus some. The sample carries 110,000 or so clones, roughly 80% recorded once. Sequencing was performed on peripheral blood, taken from a patient treated with radiotherapy plus ipilimumab. The receptor was isolated from a human donor with non-small cell lung cancer who had a partial response to radiotherapy plus ipilimumab.

The CDR3 nucleotides read TGTGCCACCAGCAGAGAAGGGGAGGCAGTTCCTGGCTACACCTTC. Its translation is CATSREGEAVPGYTF. This chain connects TRBV15 to TRBJ1-2; D may be TRBD1 (5 bases). This CDR3 has 15 amino acids. Per germline, CDR1 LNHNV and CDR2 YYDKDF (reference sequence). Deletions cut 0 bases from V and 7 bases from J, with 15 bases between.